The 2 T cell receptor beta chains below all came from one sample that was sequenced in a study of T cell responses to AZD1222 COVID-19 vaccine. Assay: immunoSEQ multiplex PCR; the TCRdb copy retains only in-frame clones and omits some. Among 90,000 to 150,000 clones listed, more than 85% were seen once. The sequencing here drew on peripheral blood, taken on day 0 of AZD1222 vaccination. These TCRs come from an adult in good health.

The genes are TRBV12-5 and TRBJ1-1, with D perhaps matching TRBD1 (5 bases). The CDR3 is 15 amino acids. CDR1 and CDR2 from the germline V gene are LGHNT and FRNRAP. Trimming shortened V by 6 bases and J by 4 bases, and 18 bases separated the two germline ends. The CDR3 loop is CASGHPRGGSTEAFF. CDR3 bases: TGTGCTAGTGGACACCCCCGGGGGGGGAGCACTGAAGCTTTCTTT.

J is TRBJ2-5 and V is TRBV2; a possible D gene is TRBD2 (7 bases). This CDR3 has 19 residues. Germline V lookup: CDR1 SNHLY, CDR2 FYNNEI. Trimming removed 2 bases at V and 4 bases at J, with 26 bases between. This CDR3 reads CASSERRGGASTRLETQYF. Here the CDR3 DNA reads TGTGCCAGCAGTGAAAGGCGTGGGGGGGCCTCTACTCGGTTAGAGACCCAGTACTTC.